A single sample gave rise to the 32 T cell receptor beta chains below, sequenced in a study of blood T cell repertoires in COVID-19. TCRdb's copy holds only in-frame clones and misses some; the assay was immunoSEQ multiplex PCR. In the table there are roughly 120,000 clones, 90% of which are singletons. The material sequenced was peripheral blood. Source of these receptors: a man in his 60s with COVID-19, enrolled during active disease.

The V call is TRBV21-1, the J call TRBJ1-5; the table's TRBD1 call for D was not verified on the DNA. TRBV21-1 is termed a pseudogene. The CDR3 sequence is 16 residues long. DNA for the CDR3: TGTGCCAGCAGCCAGGGACAGGGACAGATGGAGCAGCCCCAGCATTTT. This gives the protein CASSQGQGQMEQPQHF.

This CDR3 reads CASSNPAEGELFF. Here the CDR3 DNA reads TGCGCCAGCAGCAACCCAGCGGAGGGGGAGCTGTTTTTT. The rearrangement joins TRBV5-1 to TRBJ2-2; the D gene is possibly TRBD2 (5 bases). Trimming pared 4 bases from V and 8 bases from J, leaving 12 bases between. The germline V gene encodes CDR1 SGHRS and CDR2 YFSETQ. The CDR3 runs to 13 residues.

This clone is a singleton in its sample. This chain uses TRBV4-2 with TRBJ2-1, with a possible D match to TRBD2 (5 bases). This CDR3 has 16 residues. Germline V gene sequence: CDR1 LGHNA, CDR2 YNFKEQ. Trimming took 3 bases from V and 4 from J, leaving 16 bases between them. The CDR3 protein is CASSHGSGDYYNEQFF. In DNA, the CDR3 is TGTGCCAGCAGCCATGGGAGCGGAGACTATTACAATGAGCAGTTCTTC.

J is TRBJ2-7 and V is TRBV27; the match to TRBD1 covers 11 bases. The CDR3 consists of 15 residues. Germline trimming cut 7 bases from V and 3 bases from J; bases unmatched to any gene: 8. The germline V gene has CDR1 MNHEY and CDR2 SMNVEV (reference sequence). CDR3 sequence: CASTPGQGAFYEQYF. CDR3 coding DNA: TGTGCCAGCACCCCCGGACAGGGGGCCTTCTACGAGCAGTACTTC.

This clone appeared a single time. CDR3 DNA sequence: TGTGCCAGTGCCCGGGACAGGGAATGGGGCTCTGGAAACACCATATATTTT. This encodes CASARDREWGSGNTIYF. This chain links TRBV19 with TRBJ1-3; 9 bases are a match to TRBD1. After removal of 8 bases from V and 0 bases from J, the junction contained 11 bases not matched to a gene. The CDR3 is 17 amino acids. The germline V gene encodes CDR1 LNHDA and CDR2 SQIVND (reference sequence).

This clone was detected a few times. The V and J genes are TRBV5-6 and TRBJ1-2; 10 positions agree with TRBD1. Germline CDR1 and CDR2: SGHDT and YYEEEE. The length of the CDR3 is 15 residues. V trimming: 3 bases; J trimming: 4 bases; junction bases outside the gene matches: 6. The CDR3 region has the DNA TGTGCCAGCAGCTACCGGACAGGGGGTGGCTATGGCTACACCTTC. The encoded protein is CASSYRTGGGYGYTF.

The chain has TRBV7-6 and TRBJ2-1, with TRBD1 identical over 9 bases. The CDR3 sequence is 18 residues long. J was trimmed by 8 bases and V by 2 bases; bases with no gene match: 16. Germline V gene lookup returns CDR1 SGHVS and CDR2 FNYEAQ. The CDR3 protein is CASSLLLWADRGFDEQFF. CDR3 DNA: TGTGCCAGCAGCTTATTATTATGGGCGGACAGGGGATTCGATGAGCAGTTCTTC. The full variable domain, in which reference TRBV7-6 and TRBJ2-1 provide the parts outside the CDR3, is GAGVSQSPRYKVTKRGQDVALRCDPISGHVSLYWYRQALGQGPEFLTYFNYEAQQDKSGLPNDRFSAERPEGSISTLTIQRTEQRDSAMYRCASSLLLWADRGFDEQFFGPGTRLTVL.

V gene TRBV5-4 combines with J gene TRBJ2-3, with TRBD2 identical over 10 bases. In germline, CDR1 is SGHNT, CDR2 YYREEE (reference sequence). After removal of 7 bases from V and 3 bases from J, the junction contained 11 bases not matched to a gene. This CDR3 comprises 16 residues. The CDR3 loop is CASGASSGSLTDTQYF. DNA of the CDR3: TGTGCCAGCGGAGCCTCTAGCGGGAGTTTAACAGATACGCAGTATTTT.

The J gene is TRBJ1-1, the V gene TRBV7-2, with D possibly being TRBD1 (5 bases). Trimming shortened V by 0 bases and J by 3 bases, and 8 bases separated the two germline ends. This CDR3 is built from 14 residues. CDR1 is SGHTA and CDR2 is FQGNSA in the germline V gene. The CDR3 sequence: CASSLALGDTEAFF. CDR3 DNA: TGTGCCAGCAGCTTAGCGCTAGGGGACACTGAAGCTTTCTTT.

This clone turned up a few times. The chain has TRBV24-1 and TRBJ2-5; 7 bases are shared with TRBD2. V lost 1 base to trimming and J lost 2 bases; unmatched junction nucleotides: 3. Per the germline V gene, CDR1 is KGHDR and CDR2 is SFDVKD. This CDR3 is built from 15 residues. The CDR3 region is CATSDFSGLQETQYF. The CDR3 nucleotides read TGTGCCACCAGTGATTTCTCGGGACTACAAGAGACCCAGTACTTC.

V gene TRBV5-1 combines with J gene TRBJ2-7; the match to TRBD1 covers 8 bases. CDR1 and CDR2 from the germline V gene are SGHRS and YFSETQ. The CDR3 runs to 16 residues. Losses at the gene ends were 0 bases for V and 7 bases for J; bases not matched to a gene: 12. CDR3 sequence reads: CASSLDTGTGVFEQYF. CDR3 sequence (DNA): TGCGCCAGCAGCTTGGACACCGGGACAGGCGTTTTTGAGCAGTACTTC.

The V call is TRBV7-6, the J call TRBJ2-7, with 8 bases aligning to TRBD1. The CDR3 has 14 amino acids. Per germline, CDR1 SGHVS and CDR2 FNYEAQ. V lost 7 bases, J lost 0 bases, and 5 bases stayed unmatched. CDR3 nucleotide sequence: TGTGCCAGCAAGAGGACAGGGTCCTCCTACGAGCAGTACTTC. Its translation is CASKRTGSSYEQYF.

The chain links TRBV29-1 to TRBJ1-1; perhaps TRBD1 as D (5 bases). V dropped 3 bases and J dropped 3 bases, with 14 bases sitting between them. The CDR3 has 14 residues. CDR1 SQVTM and CDR2 ANQGSEA come from the germline V gene. The CDR3 DNA follows: TGCAGCGTTGATGTCGGGGGAGTTGACACTGAAGCTTTCTTT. This codes for CSVDVGGVDTEAFF.

The V and J genes are TRBV7-6 and TRBJ1-1; 8 bases match TRBD1. Germline V gives CDR1 SGHVS, CDR2 FNYEAQ. The CDR3 totals 16 residues. J gave up 1 base and V 4 bases, and 8 bases lay outside the gene matches. The CDR3 spells CASSSPTGGENTEAFF. Here the CDR3 DNA reads TGTGCCAGCAGCTCCCCTACAGGGGGGGAGAACACTGAAGCTTTCTTT.

The chain links TRBV27 to TRBJ2-1; no firm D call. CDR1 MNHEY and CDR2 SMNVEV come from the germline V gene (reference sequence). Between the trimmed V and J ends, which lost 3 bases and 7 bases, there was a span of 4 bases. CDR3 length equals 11 residues. The CDR3 is CASSFMNEQFF. CDR3 nucleotides: TGTGCCAGCAGTTTTATGAATGAGCAGTTCTTC.

This chain joins TRBV14 and TRBJ1-1; 11 bases align to TRBD1. V was pared by 4 bases and J by 11 bases, with 12 bases of the junction left unmatched. This CDR3 has 15 amino acids. Germline CDR1 and CDR2: SGHDN and FVKESK. CDR3 sequence (DNA): TGTGCCAGCAGCCCGCGGACAGGGGGCGCTTGGTGGGCTTTCTTT. Its translation: CASSPRTGGAWWAFF.

The chain employs TRBV7-8 and TRBJ2-5, with D possibly matching TRBD1 (6 bases). Germline CDR1 and CDR2: SGHVS and FQNEAQ. V lost 11 bases to trimming and J lost 1 base, with 14 bases between them. The CDR3 runs to 13 residues. The CDR3 loop is CAGGHAPQETQYF. CDR3 DNA: TGTGCCGGGGGACACGCTCCCCAAGAGACCCAGTACTTC.

The gene calls are TRBV30 and TRBJ2-7, with D unclear. The CDR3 is 16 amino acids. The germline gives CDR1 GTSNPN, CDR2 SVGIG (reference sequence). V was pared by 0 bases and J by 0 bases, with 15 bases between. The CDR3 here is CAWSVPVGLSSYEQYF. The CDR3, as DNA: TGTGCCTGGAGTGTACCGGTTGGGCTAAGCTCCTACGAGCAGTACTTC.

The chain carries TRBV6-6 and TRBJ1-3; D unclear. Germline V gives CDR1 MNHNY, CDR2 SVGAGI (reference sequence). V was clipped by 2 bases and J by 0 bases, with 8 bases between them. The CDR3 loop spans 15 amino acids. CDR3 DNA sequence: TGTGCCAGCAGTTACGGCTCCCTCTCTGGAAACACCATATATTTT. Encoded protein: CASSYGSLSGNTIYF.

Here the CDR3 reads CASSSESTGTEAFF. The CDR3 coding sequence is TGTGCCAGCAGCTCGGAGTCTACCGGGACTGAAGCTTTCTTT. The rearrangement uses TRBV5-4 and TRBJ1-1; no firm D call. Between the trimmed V and J ends, which lost 3 bases and 5 bases, there was a span of 14 bases. There are 14 residues in the CDR3. From germline, CDR1 is SGHNT and CDR2 YYREEE (reference sequence).

Here the CDR3 DNA reads TGTGCCAGCGAAGGGGCTCTAGCCAAAAACATTCAGTACTTC. As protein: CASEGALAKNIQYF. The rearrangement uses TRBV2 and TRBJ2-4; weak D call: TRBD1 (5 bases). V was cut by 8 bases and J by 0 bases, with 11 bases left in between. In germline, CDR1 is SNHLY, CDR2 FYNNEI. The CDR3 covers 14 residues.

V and J are TRBV11-2 and TRBJ2-1, with a tentative D call TRBD2 (6 bases). From germline, CDR1 is SGHAT and CDR2 FQNNGV. The CDR3 has 16 residues. The V and J ends lost 5 bases and 4 bases respectively, with 18 bases between them. The chain's CDR3 is CASSPPPGVTYNEQFF. CDR3 nucleotides: TGTGCCAGCAGCCCCCCCCCGGGAGTCACGTACAATGAGCAGTTCTTC.

This sequence joins TRBV7-9 and TRBJ1-5; 12 positions match TRBD1. The CDR3 runs 15 residues. Germline CDR1 is SEHNR and CDR2 is FQNEAQ (reference sequence). With 5 bases clipped from V and 5 bases from J, the junction kept 4 bases outside the gene matches. CDR3 loop: CASSHRDRGHQPQHF. The CDR3 DNA reads as TGTGCCAGCAGCCACCGGGACAGGGGGCATCAGCCCCAGCATTTT.

The chain has TRBV2 and TRBJ2-2, with D possibly TRBD1 on 6 matching bases. Trimming took 4 bases from V and 0 from J, leaving 12 bases between them. Germline CDR1 is SNHLY and CDR2 is FYNNEI. CDR3 length: 16 residues. The CDR3, as DNA: TGTGCCAGCAGTGCACAGGGTTTTACGAACACCGGGGAGCTGTTTTTT. It encodes CASSAQGFTNTGELFF. Full variable domain (missing parts from reference TRBV2 and TRBJ2-2): EPEVTQTPSHQVTQMGQEVILRCVPISNHLYFYWYRQILGQKVEFLVSFYNNEISEKSEIFDDQFSVERPDGSNFTLKIRSTKLEDSAMYFCASSAQGFTNTGELFFGEGSRLTVL.

The V and J genes are TRBV6-6 and TRBJ1-1; a possible D gene is TRBD1 (5 bases). Germline V gives CDR1 MNHNY, CDR2 SVGAGI (reference sequence). Trimming pared 2 bases from V and 3 bases from J, leaving 7 bases between. The CDR3 contains 13 residues. The chain's CDR3 is CASSYQGDTEAFF. CDR3 nucleotide sequence: TGTGCCAGCAGTTACCAGGGTGACACTGAAGCTTTCTTT.

This clone has a handful of counts. This chain connects TRBV11-3 to TRBJ2-1; 7 bases line up with TRBD2. The CDR3 consists of 15 residues. V was pared by 4 bases and J by 7 bases, with 10 bases of the junction left unmatched. The germline gives CDR1 SGHNT, CDR2 YENEEA. Here the CDR3 reads CASSYKGGHANEQFF. Here the CDR3 DNA reads TGTGCCAGCAGCTATAAGGGAGGGCACGCAAATGAGCAGTTCTTC.

The chain links TRBV4-1 to TRBJ2-1, with 10 bases lining up with TRBD2. Germline loops: CDR1 MGHRA, CDR2 YSYEKL. The CDR3 extends over 17 amino acids. Trimming took 2 bases from V and 8 from J; bases not matched to a gene: 12. The CDR3 protein is CASSQLTGTSAEDEQFF. DNA for the CDR3: TGCGCCAGCAGCCAACTGACGGGGACTAGCGCCGAGGATGAGCAGTTCTTC.

This clone occurred once. At one of its ends the junction is not consistent with the germline gene, which may arise from a read error. This rearrangement joins TRBV18 to TRBJ2-3, with 9 positions matching TRBD1. Germline V gene data show CDR1 as KGHSH and CDR2 as LQKENI. The CDR3 is 16 amino acids. The CDR3 region is CASSPPGQGGTDTQYF. In DNA form, the CDR3 reads TGTGCCAGCTCTCCACCGGGACAGGGTGGGACAGATACGCAGTATTTT.

This chain uses TRBV7-3 with TRBJ1-2, with 7 bases lining up with TRBD1. V lost 2 bases, J lost 8 bases, and 5 bases stayed unmatched. The CDR3 has 13 residues. Germline V gene lookup returns CDR1 SGHTA and CDR2 FQGTGA. In nucleotides, the CDR3 is TGTGCCAGCAGCTTAGCACAGGGGCACGGCTACACCTTC. Translation: CASSLAQGHGYTF.

The rearrangement links TRBV20-1 to TRBJ1-5; no clear D gene. This CDR3 region has 13 residues. The V gene lost 3 bases and the J gene lost 3 bases, with 9 bases spanning the gap. CDR1 and CDR2 from the germline V gene are DFQATT and SNEGSKA (reference sequence). As DNA, the CDR3 is TGCAGTGCTAGTAGAAGCCTCAATCAGCCCCAGCATTTT. Amino acid sequence: CSASRSLNQPQHF.

The V and J genes are TRBV29-1 and TRBJ2-1, with D tentatively TRBD1 (5 bases). V lost 4 bases, J lost 3 bases, and 10 bases lay in between. This CDR3 contains 13 residues. CDR1 is SQVTM and CDR2 is ANQGSEA in the germline V gene. The CDR3 loop is CSVGGESYNEQFF. CDR3 nucleotide sequence: TGCAGCGTTGGGGGCGAAAGCTACAATGAGCAGTTCTTC.

The V call is TRBV27, the J call TRBJ2-2; D perhaps matches TRBD1 (5 bases). The CDR3 loop spans 16 amino acids. Looked up from germline, CDR1 is MNHEY and CDR2 is SMNVEV (reference sequence). The V gene lost 7 bases and the J gene lost 0 bases, with 15 bases spanning the gap. CDR3 DNA: TGTGCCAGCACCCTAAGGGGTCCCCCGAACACCGGGGAGCTGTTTTTT. This encodes CASTLRGPPNTGELFF.